This TCR beta chain was observed in a study of shared clonotypes between healthy human individuals. Broader study findings: At large depth, rarefaction still showed sorted-subset sequencing to be incomplete. When compared with the clonotypes that were shared by all four sorted-subset donors, the non-shared clonotypes turned out to have lower generation probabilities.

CD8 cells classed as naive were CD45RO-negative and positively selected for CCR7, excluding terminally differentiated effector memory CD45RA+ cells. Only Caucasian adults living in Nashville, Tennessee made up the donor group. The length of the CDR3 is 11 residues. Germline V gene sequence: CDR1 LNHDA, CDR2 SQIVND (reference sequence). The ends were cut back, 3 bases at V and 11 bases at J, with 8 bases in the middle. TCRdb's table, derived via immunoSEQ multiplex PCR, lists solely in-frame clones and lacks some. Of some 1,900,000 clones listed, approximately 94% were seen once; the top ten hold roughly 1%. A remark on this clone: Its antigen is unknown.

The sequencing input was naive CD8+ T cells sorted from blood. V usage is TRBV19 and J usage is TRBJ1-5; D is ambiguous. The TCR was taken from a man younger than 35 in good health. CDR3 sequence: CASSMEESQHF. CDR3 nucleotides: TGTGCCAGTAGTATGGAGGAGTCCCAGCATTTT. The variable domain in full, completed from reference TRBV19 and TRBJ1-5, reads DGGITQSPKYLFRKEGQNVTLSCEQNLNHDAMYWYRQDPGQGLRLIYYSQIVNDFQKGDIAEGYSVSREKKESFPLTVTSAQKNPTAFYLCASSMEESQHFGDGTRLSIL.